One and the same sample provided the 8 T cell receptor beta chains below, sequenced in a study of blood T cells in healthy people across ages. Primed by a sample-barcoded 5' primer and a J-beta primer mix, a second PCR proceeded for 7 to 11 cycles. Via MiXCR, TCRdb re-called the 5' RACE reads, giving one row per CDR3 protein. There are 720,000 or so distinct CDR3 sequences in the sample; 40% to 45% occur only once, and about 30% lies in the top ten. Sequencing was carried out using blood. The receptors come from an elderly man in good health.

This chain links TRBV29-1 with TRBJ1-1; D possibly corresponds to TRBD1 (5 bases). V lost 3 bases and J 1 base, leaving 9 bases between the germline ends. Germline-derived CDR1 and CDR2 are SQVTM and ANQGSEA. The CDR3 has 13 residues. CDR3 nucleotides: TGCAGCGTTGACAGTGGGGCGAACACTGAAGCTTTCTTT. Translation gives CSVDSGANTEAFF.

The chain couples TRBV27 to TRBJ2-6; D remains ambiguous. V gave up 2 bases and J gave up 4 bases, with 15 bases separating them. The CDR3 spans 17 residues. Germline lookup yields CDR1 MNHEY and CDR2 SMNVEV (reference sequence). CDR3 coding DNA: TGTGCCAGCAGTTTAAGAAACGGCGGCTCCGGGGCCAACGTCCTGACTTTC. This gives the protein CASSLRNGGSGANVLTF.

This clonotype was counted between two and nine times. The chain carries TRBV5-6 and TRBJ1-2, with D maybe TRBD1 (6 bases). The V end was cut by 2 bases, the J end by 3 bases, with 11 bases between. The length of the CDR3 is 14 residues. CDR1 and CDR2 (germline): SGHDT, YYEEEE. CDR3 nucleotide sequence: TGTGCCAGCAGCTTAATCAGGGGCGACTATGGCTACACCTTC. The encoded protein is CASSLIRGDYGYTF.

The V and J genes are TRBV3-1 and TRBJ2-1, with TRBD2 as a possible D gene (5 bases). V was pared by 0 bases and J by 8 bases, with 11 bases between. This CDR3 has 14 residues. CDR1 and CDR2 from the germline V gene are LGHDT and YNNKEL (reference sequence). CDR3 coding DNA: TGTGCCAGCAGCCAAGAGTGGACCGGGGATGAGCAGTTCTTC. Residues: CASSQEWTGDEQFF.

The chain carries TRBV20-1 and TRBJ2-5; 12 bases are a match to TRBD1. The CDR3 sequence is 14 residues long. With V trimmed by 3 bases and J by 6 bases, 5 bases remained unmatched. The germline V gene encodes CDR1 DFQATT and CDR2 SNEGSKA (reference sequence). CDR3 nucleotide sequence: TGCAGTGCTAGTAGGGACAGGGGGCTTAAGACCCAGTACTTC. Translating it yields CSASRDRGLKTQYF.

This chain connects TRBV7-2 to TRBJ2-1, with TRBD1 as a possible D gene (6 bases). Trimming stripped 7 bases from V and 10 bases from J, with 17 bases between. Germline assignment: CDR1 SGHTA and CDR2 FQGNSA. This CDR3 is built from 13 residues. The CDR3 DNA reads TGTGCCAGCAACCAACGGGGACAAAGGGAGCAGTTCTTC. Translating gives CASNQRGQREQFF.

The chain couples TRBV10-3 to TRBJ2-1; 9 bases fit TRBD2. Per germline, CDR1 ENHRY and CDR2 SYGVKD. This CDR3 is built from 17 residues. V was pared by 0 bases and J by 1 base, with 4 bases of the junction left unmatched. This chain's CDR3 is CAISESIAGVSYNEQFF. CDR3 DNA: TGTGCCATCAGTGAGTCGATAGCGGGAGTTTCCTACAATGAGCAGTTCTTC.

This clonotype was seen a handful of times. This chain uses TRBV20-1 with TRBJ2-1; D perhaps matches TRBD2 (5 bases). CDR1 is DFQATT, CDR2 SNEGSKA, per germline (reference sequence). The CDR3 has 15 residues. Trimming took off 3 bases at V and 7 bases at J, with 19 bases between the two ends. CDR3 in amino acids: CSARVNTRGRNEQFF. CDR3 nucleotides: TGCAGTGCTAGGGTCAATACTAGAGGTAGGAATGAGCAGTTCTTC.